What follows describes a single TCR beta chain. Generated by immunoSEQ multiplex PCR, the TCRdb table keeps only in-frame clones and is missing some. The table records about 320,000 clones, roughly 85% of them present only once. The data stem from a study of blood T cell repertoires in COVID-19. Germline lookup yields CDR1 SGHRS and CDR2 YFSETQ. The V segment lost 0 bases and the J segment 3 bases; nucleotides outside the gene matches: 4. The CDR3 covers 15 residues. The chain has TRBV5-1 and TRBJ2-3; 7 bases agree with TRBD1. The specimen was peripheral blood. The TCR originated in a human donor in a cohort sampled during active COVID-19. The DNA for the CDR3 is TGCGCCAGCAGCTTGGAAGCCAGGGGGACAGATACGCAGTATTTT. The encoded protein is CASSLEARGTDTQYF.